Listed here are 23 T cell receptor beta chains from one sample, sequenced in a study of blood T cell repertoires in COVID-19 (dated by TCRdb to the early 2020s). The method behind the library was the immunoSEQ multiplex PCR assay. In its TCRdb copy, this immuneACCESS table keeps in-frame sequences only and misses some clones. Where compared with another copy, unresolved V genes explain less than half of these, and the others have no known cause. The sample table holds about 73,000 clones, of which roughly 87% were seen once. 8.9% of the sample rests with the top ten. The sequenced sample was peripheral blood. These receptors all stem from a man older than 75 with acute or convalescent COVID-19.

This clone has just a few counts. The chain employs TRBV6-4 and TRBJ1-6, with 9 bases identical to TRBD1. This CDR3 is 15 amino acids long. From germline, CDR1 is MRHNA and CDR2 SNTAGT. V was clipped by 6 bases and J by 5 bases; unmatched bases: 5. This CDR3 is CASRRDRADNSPLHF. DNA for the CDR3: TGTGCCAGCAGGAGGGACAGGGCGGATAATTCACCCCTCCACTTT.

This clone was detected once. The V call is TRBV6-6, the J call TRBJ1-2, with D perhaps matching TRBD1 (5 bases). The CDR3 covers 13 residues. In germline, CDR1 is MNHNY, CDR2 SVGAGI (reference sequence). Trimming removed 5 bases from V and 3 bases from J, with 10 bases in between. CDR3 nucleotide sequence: TGTGCCAGCAGTCCCGGGGGGGACTATGGCTACACCTTC. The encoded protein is CASSPGGDYGYTF.

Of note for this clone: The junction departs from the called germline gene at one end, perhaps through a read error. Written as DNA, the CDR3 is TGCAGCGTGGAAGAAGGAGGGGTCCTCCCTAACACTGAAGCTTTCTTT. Its translation: CSVEEGGVLPNTEAFF. V gene TRBV29-1 combines with J gene TRBJ1-1, with D tentatively TRBD1 (5 bases). Germline V lookup: CDR1 SQVTM, CDR2 ANQGSEA. This CDR3 spans 16 amino acids.

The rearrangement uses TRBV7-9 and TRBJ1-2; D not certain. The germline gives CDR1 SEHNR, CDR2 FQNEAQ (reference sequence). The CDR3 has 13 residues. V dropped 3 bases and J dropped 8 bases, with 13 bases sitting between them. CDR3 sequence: CASSFLDWEGYTF. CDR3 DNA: TGTGCCAGCAGCTTCCTGGACTGGGAGGGCTACACCTTC.

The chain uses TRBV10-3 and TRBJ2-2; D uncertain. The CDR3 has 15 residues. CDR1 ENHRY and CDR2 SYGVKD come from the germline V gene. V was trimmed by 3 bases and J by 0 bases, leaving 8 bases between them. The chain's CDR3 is CAISEWRTNTGELFF. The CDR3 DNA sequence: TGTGCCATCAGTGAATGGAGAACGAACACCGGGGAGCTGTTTTTT.

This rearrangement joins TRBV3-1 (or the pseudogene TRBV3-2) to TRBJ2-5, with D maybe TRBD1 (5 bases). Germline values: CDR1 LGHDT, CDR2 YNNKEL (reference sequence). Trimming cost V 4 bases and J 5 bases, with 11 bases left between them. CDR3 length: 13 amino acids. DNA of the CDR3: TGTGCCAGCAGCCGACAGCTAGGGGAGACCCAGTACTTC. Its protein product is CASSRQLGETQYF.

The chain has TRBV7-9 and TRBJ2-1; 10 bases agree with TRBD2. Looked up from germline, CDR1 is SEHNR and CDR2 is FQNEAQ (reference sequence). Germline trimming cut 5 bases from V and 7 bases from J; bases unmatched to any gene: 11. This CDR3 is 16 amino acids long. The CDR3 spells CASSPVGSGGRNEQFF. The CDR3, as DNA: TGTGCCAGCAGCCCCGTGGGTAGCGGGGGGAGAAATGAGCAGTTCTTC.

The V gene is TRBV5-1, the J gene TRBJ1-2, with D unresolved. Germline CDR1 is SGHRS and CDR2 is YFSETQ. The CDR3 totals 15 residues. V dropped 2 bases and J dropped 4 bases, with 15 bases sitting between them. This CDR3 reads CASSLSGGPSYGYTF. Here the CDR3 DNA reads TGCGCCAGCAGCTTATCGGGAGGGCCCAGCTATGGCTACACCTTC.

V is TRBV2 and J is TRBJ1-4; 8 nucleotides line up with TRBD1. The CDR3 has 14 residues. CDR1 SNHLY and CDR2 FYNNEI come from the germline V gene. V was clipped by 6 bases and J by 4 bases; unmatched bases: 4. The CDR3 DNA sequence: TGTGCCAGCAGGACGACAGGGGTTAATGAAAAACTGTTTTTT. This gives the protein CASRTTGVNEKLFF.

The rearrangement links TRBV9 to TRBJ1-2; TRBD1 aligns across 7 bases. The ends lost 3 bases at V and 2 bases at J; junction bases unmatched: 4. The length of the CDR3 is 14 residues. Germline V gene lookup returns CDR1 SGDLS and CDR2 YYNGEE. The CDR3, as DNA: TGTGCCAGCAGCGCCTCGACAGGGAACTATGGCTACACCTTC. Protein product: CASSASTGNYGYTF.

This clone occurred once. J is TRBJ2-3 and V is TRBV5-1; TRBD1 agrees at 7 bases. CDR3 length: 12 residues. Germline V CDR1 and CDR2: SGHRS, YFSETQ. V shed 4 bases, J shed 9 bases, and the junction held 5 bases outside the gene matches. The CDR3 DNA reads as TGCGCCAGCAGCCCGACAGGGTACACGCAGTATTTT. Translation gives CASSPTGYTQYF.

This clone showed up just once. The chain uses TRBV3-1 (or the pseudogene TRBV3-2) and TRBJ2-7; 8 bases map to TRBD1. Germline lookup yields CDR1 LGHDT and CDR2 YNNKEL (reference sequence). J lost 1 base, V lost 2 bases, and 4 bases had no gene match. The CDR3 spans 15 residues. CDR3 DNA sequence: TGTGCCAGCAGCCAACGGGACAGGCCTTCCTACGAGCAGTACTTC. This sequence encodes CASSQRDRPSYEQYF.

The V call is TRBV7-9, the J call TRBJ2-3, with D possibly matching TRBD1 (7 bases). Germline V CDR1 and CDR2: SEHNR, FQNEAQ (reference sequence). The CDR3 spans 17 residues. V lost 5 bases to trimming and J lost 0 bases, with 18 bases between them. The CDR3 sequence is CASSGGGQVISTDTQYF. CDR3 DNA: TGTGCCAGCAGCGGGGGAGGACAGGTGATTAGCACAGATACGCAGTATTTT.

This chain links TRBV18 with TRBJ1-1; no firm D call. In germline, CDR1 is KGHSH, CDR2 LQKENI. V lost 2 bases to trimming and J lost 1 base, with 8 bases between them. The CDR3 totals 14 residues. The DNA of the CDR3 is TGTGCCAGCTCACCAGAGAGAACGAACACTGAAGCTTTCTTT. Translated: CASSPERTNTEAFF.

The CDR3, as DNA: TGTGCCAGCAGCGAGACCTCTCGGACAGTAGTGAACACTGAAGCTTTCTTT. Translated: CASSETSRTVVNTEAFF. The rearrangement uses TRBV3-1 (or the pseudogene TRBV3-2) and TRBJ1-1; D perhaps matches TRBD1 (6 bases). This CDR3 region has 17 residues. V was trimmed by 5 bases and J by 0 bases, leaving 19 bases between them. The V gene's germline CDR1 is LGHDT and CDR2 YNNKEL (reference sequence).

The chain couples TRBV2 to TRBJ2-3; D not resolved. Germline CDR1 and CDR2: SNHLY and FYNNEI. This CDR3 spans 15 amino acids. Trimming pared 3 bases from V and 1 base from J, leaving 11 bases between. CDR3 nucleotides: TGTGCCAGCAGTGACGTGGGTAGCCGCACAGATACGCAGTATTTT. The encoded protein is CASSDVGSRTDTQYF.

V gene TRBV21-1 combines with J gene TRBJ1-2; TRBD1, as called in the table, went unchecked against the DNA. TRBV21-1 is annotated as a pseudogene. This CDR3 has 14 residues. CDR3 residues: CANPRPGMGYGYTF. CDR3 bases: TGTGCCAACCCCAGGCCAGGGATGGGATATGGCTACACCTTC.

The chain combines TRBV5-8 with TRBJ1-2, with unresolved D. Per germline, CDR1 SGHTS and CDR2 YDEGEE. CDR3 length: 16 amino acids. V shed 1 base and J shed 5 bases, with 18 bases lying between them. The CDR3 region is CASSLLSASGIYGYTF. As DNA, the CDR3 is TGTGCCAGCAGCTTGCTTTCCGCGTCGGGGATATATGGCTACACCTTC.

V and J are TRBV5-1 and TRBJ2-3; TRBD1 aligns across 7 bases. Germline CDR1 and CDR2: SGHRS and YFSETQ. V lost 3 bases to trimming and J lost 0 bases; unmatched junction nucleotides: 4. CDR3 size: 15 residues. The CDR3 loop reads CASSSGQLSTDTQYF. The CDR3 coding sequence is TGCGCCAGCAGCTCGGGACAGCTGAGCACAGATACGCAGTATTTT.

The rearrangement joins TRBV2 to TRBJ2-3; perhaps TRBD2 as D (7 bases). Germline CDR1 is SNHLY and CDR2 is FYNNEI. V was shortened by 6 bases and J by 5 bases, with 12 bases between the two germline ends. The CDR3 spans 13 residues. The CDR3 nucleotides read TGTGCCAGCAGGAGGGGGGGTCGAGATACGCAGTATTTT. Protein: CASRRGGRDTQYF.

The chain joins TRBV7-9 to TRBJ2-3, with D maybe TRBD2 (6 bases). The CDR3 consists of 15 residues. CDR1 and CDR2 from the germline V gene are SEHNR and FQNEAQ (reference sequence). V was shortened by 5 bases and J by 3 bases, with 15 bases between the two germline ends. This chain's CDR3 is CASSRMGGGTDTQYF. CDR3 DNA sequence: TGTGCCAGCAGCCGGATGGGGGGTGGGACAGATACGCAGTATTTT.

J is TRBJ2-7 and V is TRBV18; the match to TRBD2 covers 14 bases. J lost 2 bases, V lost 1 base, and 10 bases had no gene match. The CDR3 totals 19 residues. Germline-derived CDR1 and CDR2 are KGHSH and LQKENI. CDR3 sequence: CASSPRGTSGSSPPYEQYF. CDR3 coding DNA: TGTGCCAGCTCACCACGAGGGACTAGCGGGAGCAGTCCCCCCTACGAGCAGTACTTC.

CDR3 coding DNA: TGTGCCAGCAGCCGTGAATACGGAGTTATGAACACTGAAGCTTTCTTT. This translates into CASSREYGVMNTEAFF. The chain uses TRBV3-1 (or the pseudogene TRBV3-2) and TRBJ1-1; D uncertain. CDR1 is LGHDT, CDR2 YNNKEL, per germline (reference sequence). With 4 bases removed from V and 0 bases from J, the gap between germline ends came to 15 bases. The CDR3 loop spans 16 amino acids.